This T cell receptor beta chain was documented in a study of Ad26.COV2.S vaccination and SARS-CoV-2 variants. Overall study context: Of the COV1001 trial arms, the Ad26.COV2.S arm included the donor.

With 6 bases removed from V and 3 bases from J, the gap between germline ends came to 14 bases. Germline CDR1 is LGHDT and CDR2 is YNNKEL (reference sequence). The CDR3 has 15 residues. Produced via immunoSEQ multiplex PCR; TCRdb's table is partial and in-frame only. The sample records 290,000 or so clones, around 87% being singletons. As concerns this clone: Its matching antigen is unknown.

Broader study findings: It was vaccine recipients, not placebo recipients, who had the higher spike-specific TCR breadth. Vaccinees and placebo recipients showed similar non-spike TCR breadth.

Noted treatment: roughly 20 received Ad26.COV2.S at low or high dose, single or two shots; about 5 received placebo; per-sample allocation not given. Sampling was performed 63 days after the first vaccine or placebo injection. The study used a vaccine consisting of an Ad26 vector that expressed Wuhan-strain SARS-CoV-2 spike. The TCR comes from a person aged 18-60 years who received the Ad26.COV2.S COVID-19 vaccine or a placebo. The input for sequencing was peripheral blood, taken in a trial of Ad26.COV2.S vaccine versus placebo. The J gene is TRBJ2-2, the V gene TRBV3-1 (or the pseudogene TRBV3-2), with D tentatively TRBD2 (6 bases). The DNA of the CDR3 is TGTGCCAGCAGAGAGACTAGTTTGGACACCGGGGAGCTGTTTTTT. It encodes CASRETSLDTGELFF.